This is a list of T cell receptor beta chains from one sample in a study of T cells expressing NK-cell markers. TCRdb re-called the 5' RACE reads and gives one entry per CDR3 protein, without DNA. Across 6,500 to 9,500 distinct CDR3 sequences, the top ten clones capture roughly 57% of the sample. The material sequenced was blood T cells: a sorted CD56 or NKG2C T cell subset, CD4+ or CD8+ T cells, or bulk PBMC T cells (not recorded which). The receptor source for this set is a man aged 18-75 years in good health. CDR3s include the opening cysteine and the closing phenylalanine or tryptophan. Fields, in order: V gene, J gene, CDR3 length, CDR3 protein.

TRBV4-2,TRBJ2-1,14,CASSLGPDVNEQFF
TRBV6-4,TRBJ2-6,16,CASSDSWGAGANVLTF
TRBV20-1,TRBJ1-1,15,CSASPMDRDGTEAFF
TRBV30,TRBJ1-1,11,CAWSVQGEAFF
TRBV24-1,TRBJ2-5,14,CATSDTRGGETQYF
TRBV6-4,TRBJ2-1,16,CASSDSSGGGPNEQFF
TRBV6-5,TRBJ1-2,14,CASSYLGTSYGYTF
TRBV10-3,TRBJ2-1,13,CASGDEPYNEQFF
TRBV6-4,TRBJ2-1,14,CASSDNVEVDEQFF
TRBV20-1,TRBJ2-7,16,CSASGRGGHMSYEQYF
TRBV20-1,TRBJ2-1,15,CSAPNRGEHYNEQFF
TRBV6-2/TRBV6-3,TRBJ2-1,14,CASTPGGEWYEQFF
TRBV27,TRBJ2-1,14,CASRKAGAGDEQFF
TRBV20-1,TRBJ2-4,17,CSARDAGTGGDVNIQYF